Below, 20 T cell receptor beta chains from the same sample are listed, as sequenced in a study of shared clonotypes between healthy human individuals. TCRdb's table, derived via immunoSEQ multiplex PCR, lists solely in-frame clones and lacks some. Of 600,000 to 750,000 clones in the sample, around 77% are singletons; the top ten hold less than 2%. Sequenced input: memory CD4+ T cells sorted from blood. Noted subset: CD45RA-negative fraction. These receptors came from a woman in her twenties or thirties in good health.

This clone was counted ten times or more. Different DNA sequences within this sample yield the same CDR3. The CDR3 here is CASSSQGGGQPQHF. The CDR3 nucleotides are TGTGCCAGCAGTTCTCAGGGTGGCGGTCAGCCCCAGCATTTT. This rearrangement joins TRBV7-9 to TRBJ1-5; D is possibly TRBD1 (5 bases). Germline V gives CDR1 SEHNR, CDR2 FQNEAQ (reference sequence). The CDR3 contains 14 residues. The V end was cut by 6 bases, the J end by 6 bases, with 15 bases between.

The J gene is TRBJ2-7, the V gene TRBV27; D not resolved. CDR3 size: 14 residues. Per the germline V gene, CDR1 is MNHEY and CDR2 is SMNVEV (reference sequence). V lost 4 bases and J lost 3, with 13 bases in between. CDR3 sequence: CASSSRTLGYEQYF. CDR3 DNA: TGTGCCAGCAGTTCCCGAACCCTGGGCTACGAGCAGTACTTC.

This chain links TRBV30 with TRBJ1-6; D is ambiguous. V gave up 1 base and J gave up 8 bases, with 12 bases separating them. The CDR3 runs to 14 residues. Germline values: CDR1 GTSNPN, CDR2 SVGIG (reference sequence). CDR3 residues: CAWSGSIEDSPLHF. The DNA of the CDR3 is TGTGCCTGGAGTGGAAGCATAGAGGATTCACCCCTCCACTTT.

This clone showed up just once. CDR3 in DNA: TGTGCCTGGAGCCAGGGGCTGAACACTGAAGCTTTCTTT. Its protein is CAWSQGLNTEAFF. V usage is TRBV30 and J usage is TRBJ1-1; D may be TRBD1 (6 bases). CDR1 is GTSNPN and CDR2 is SVGIG in the germline V gene (reference sequence). The CDR3 length is 13 residues. With 3 bases removed from V and 0 bases from J, the gap between germline ends came to 8 bases.

This clone turned up a few times. The genes are TRBV4-1 and TRBJ1-3; no clear D. The CDR3 spans 17 residues. V lost 1 base and J 0 bases, leaving 13 bases between the germline ends. Germline V gene sequence: CDR1 MGHRA, CDR2 YSYEKL. The CDR3 here is CASSQAPVGSSGNTIYF. The CDR3 bases are TGCGCCAGCAGCCAAGCCCCCGTGGGAAGCTCTGGAAACACCATATATTTT.

This clone was seen repeatedly, ten times or more. The V and J genes are TRBV6-1 and TRBJ2-2; D gene ambiguous. The germline V gene encodes CDR1 MNHNS and CDR2 SASEGT. The CDR3 sequence is 15 residues long. Trimming pared 6 bases from V and 0 bases from J, leaving 11 bases between. CDR3 bases: TGTGCCAGCAGCGCTTTCGGAGCGAACACCGGGGAGCTGTTTTTT. Encoded protein: CASSAFGANTGELFF.

The chain employs TRBV11-1 and TRBJ1-5; possible D gene TRBD1, 6 bases. The CDR3 runs to 13 residues. V was shortened by 5 bases and J by 7 bases, with 12 bases between the two germline ends. The germline V gene has CDR1 SGHAT and CDR2 FQDESV (reference sequence). CDR3 DNA sequence: TGTGCCAGCAGCCCCGGGGGGCTGCAGCCCCAGCATTTT. The encoded protein is CASSPGGLQPQHF.

This clone has just one count. The rearrangement links TRBV11-3 to TRBJ2-7; 9 bases agree with TRBD2. Germline CDR1 SGHNT, CDR2 YENEEA. J lost 3 bases, V lost 5 bases, and 5 bases had no gene match. The CDR3 has 14 residues. CDR3 loop: CASSRSSGDYEQYF. The CDR3 region has the DNA TGTGCCAGCAGCCGTTCTAGCGGGGACTACGAGCAGTACTTC.

This clone occurred many times. The chain recombines TRBV9 with TRBJ2-3; 11 positions match TRBD2. The CDR3 consists of 15 residues. V shed 4 bases, J shed 7 bases, and the junction held 8 bases outside the gene matches. Germline V lookup: CDR1 SGDLS, CDR2 YYNGEE. The CDR3 DNA reads TGTGCCAGCAGCACTACTAGCGGGAGTGTGAATACGCAGTATTTT. The encoded protein is CASSTTSGSVNTQYF. The full variable domain, with the rest looked up from reference TRBV9 and TRBJ2-3, is DSGVTQTPKHLITATGQRVTLRCSPRSGDLSVYWYQQSLDQGLQFLIQYYNGEERAKGNILERFSAQQFPDLHSELNLSSLELGDSALYFCASSTTSGSVNTQYFGPGTRLTVL.

V gene TRBV5-1 combines with J gene TRBJ2-5, with 11 bases identical to TRBD2. The CDR3 is made up of 17 amino acids. V trimming: 6 bases; J trimming: 5 bases; junction bases outside the gene matches: 15. Germline V gene lookup returns CDR1 SGHRS and CDR2 YFSETQ. The CDR3 DNA is TGCGCCAGCACGCGGGTGGCTAGCGGGAGGTCAGGCGAGACCCAGTACTTC. Its protein is CASTRVASGRSGETQYF.

This clone was seen a few times. The same CDR3 can be traced to other DNA sequences in this sample. This chain links TRBV29-1 with TRBJ2-7, with 11 bases fitting TRBD2. The germline CDR1 and CDR2 sequences are SQVTM and ANQGSEA. The J segment lost 4 bases and the V segment lost 5 bases, leaving 7 bases of the junction unmatched. This CDR3 is built from 14 residues. In nucleotides, the CDR3 is TGCAGCGTTACCCCCGGGACTAGCGGATACGAGCAGTACTTC. This codes for CSVTPGTSGYEQYF.

The V gene is TRBV28, the J gene TRBJ2-2, with TRBD1 matching over 9 bases. The germline gives CDR1 MDHEN, CDR2 SYDVKM. The CDR3 consists of 15 residues. V lost 6 bases and J lost 6; bases outside the gene matches: 8. The chain's CDR3 is CASSGPGQGAGELFF. DNA of the CDR3: TGTGCCAGCAGCGGACCGGGACAGGGAGCCGGGGAGCTGTTTTTT.

This clone was recorded once. The chain combines TRBV2 with TRBJ1-2; TRBD1 matches 10 bases. The V and J ends lost 2 bases and 2 bases, in that order; junction bases with no gene match: 2. The CDR3 covers 15 residues. Germline-derived CDR1 and CDR2 are SNHLY and FYNNEI. The CDR3 is CASSEKTGGNYGYTF. The CDR3 DNA follows: TGTGCCAGCAGTGAAAAGACAGGGGGCAACTATGGCTACACCTTC.

CDR3 in DNA: TGTGCCAGCAGAACGGGACTAGCGGGCAATGAGCAGTTCTTC. Translating gives CASRTGLAGNEQFF. The chain joins TRBV28 to TRBJ2-1, with 12 bases lining up with TRBD2. The CDR3 runs to 14 residues. Germline V CDR1 and CDR2: MDHEN, SYDVKM. V gave up 6 bases and J gave up 6 bases; unmatched junction bases: 3.

Only one count was recorded for this clone. The chain uses TRBV7-3 and TRBJ1-1, with a tentative D call TRBD1 (5 bases). From germline, CDR1 is SGHTA and CDR2 FQGTGA. CDR3 length equals 15 residues. The V gene lost 2 bases and the J gene lost 4 bases, with 14 bases spanning the gap. CDR3 coding DNA: TGTGCCAGCAGCTTAGCAGGGAAGGGTGTCACTGAAGCTTTCTTT. It yields the protein CASSLAGKGVTEAFF.

V usage is TRBV28 and J usage is TRBJ2-2, with D possibly called TRBD1 or TRBD2 (5 bases each). This CDR3 region has 14 residues. The V and J ends lost 2 bases and 7 bases respectively, with 11 bases between them. Germline assignment: CDR1 MDHEN and CDR2 SYDVKM. This chain's CDR3 is CASSLGGHSGELFF. CDR3 DNA sequence: TGTGCCAGCAGTTTAGGAGGACATAGCGGGGAGCTGTTTTTT.

A note on this clone: A read error likely explains this, since a far larger clone differs by one base. Additional DNA sequences in this sample encode the identical CDR3. The chain combines TRBV28 with TRBJ1-3; 9 bases map to TRBD1. Germline-derived CDR1 and CDR2 are MDHEN and SYDVKM. The CDR3 is 15 amino acids. The junction had 4 bases not matched to a gene; V was cut back by 4 bases and J by 3 bases. The CDR3 DNA is TGTGCCAGCAGTTCGGGACAGGGCGATGGAAACACCATATATTTT. It translates to CASSSGQGDGNTIYF.

CDR3 sequence reads: CASRDTGLGNTEAFF. The CDR3 DNA is TGTGCCAGCAGGGATACAGGGTTAGGGAACACTGAAGCTTTCTTT. The chain links TRBV6-1 to TRBJ1-1, with D perhaps TRBD1 (6 bases). Germline V gene lookup returns CDR1 MNHNS and CDR2 SASEGT. V was pared by 6 bases and J by 1 base, with 15 bases between. This CDR3 is built from 15 residues.

The V and J genes are TRBV30 and TRBJ1-6; TRBD1 is a possible D gene (5 bases). Per germline, CDR1 GTSNPN and CDR2 SVGIG (reference sequence). V lost 4 bases and J 0 bases, leaving 16 bases between the germline ends. The CDR3 spans 17 residues. CDR3 DNA: TGTGCCTGGATGGGGCAAACCATCAGCTCCTATAATTCACCCCTCCACTTT. This encodes CAWMGQTISSYNSPLHF.

The chain combines TRBV12-5 with TRBJ2-7; D is ambiguous. Germline CDR1 is LGHNT and CDR2 is FRNRAP. Deletions cut 7 bases from V and 10 bases from J, with 17 bases between. CDR3 length: 12 amino acids. The CDR3 region is CASATVLGLQYF. Written as DNA, the CDR3 is TGTGCTAGTGCCACTGTCCTGGGTCTCCAGTACTTC.